The 18 T cell receptor beta chains listed next were all sequenced from one sample in a study of human T cells and chemical hapten exposure. As for time point: patch test 2, 6 weeks after DPC sensitization. The treatment is: therapeutic diphenylcyclopropenone sensitization with weekly scalp DPC. Via MiXCR, TCRdb re-called the RACE reads, giving one row per CDR3 protein. The table lists about 140,000 distinct CDR3 sequences, around 11% of them singletons, with 1.2% to 1.5% in the top ten. This specimen consisted of whole blood, obtained in connection with sensitization to the hapten diphenylcyclopropenone (DPC). Every receptor here comes from a woman in her forties or fifties with alopecia areata. Some clones in this sample may be carry-over from other donors' samples.

The chain recombines TRBV3-1 with TRBJ1-1; D may be TRBD1 (5 bases). Germline lookup yields CDR1 LGHDT and CDR2 YNNKEL (reference sequence). The V end lost 0 bases, the J end lost 5 bases, and 13 bases lay between the germline ends. CDR3 size: 15 residues. The CDR3 is CASSQDRGVWTEAFF. The CDR3 DNA follows: TGTGCCAGCAGCCAAGATCGAGGGGTATGGACTGAAGCTTTCTTT.

This clonotype was counted between two and nine times. This chain connects TRBV6-6 to TRBJ2-1; TRBD1 matches 10 bases. J gave up 6 bases and V 2 bases, and 4 bases lay outside the gene matches. The CDR3 sequence is 15 residues long. CDR1 is MNHNY and CDR2 is SVGAGI in the germline V gene (reference sequence). CDR3 nucleotides: TGTGCCAGCAGTTACCCCGGGACAGGGGCCAATGAGCAGTTCTTC. Translated, it gives CASSYPGTGANEQFF.

The table lists this clonotype with many counts. The V call is TRBV7-9, the J call TRBJ2-2; D unclear. Germline V CDR1 and CDR2: SEHNR, FQNEAQ (reference sequence). Trimming stripped 4 bases from V and 5 bases from J, with 5 bases between. The CDR3 covers 12 residues. This chain's CDR3 is CASSWRTGELFF. Here the CDR3 DNA reads TGTGCCAGCAGCTGGCGAACCGGGGAGCTGTTTTTT.

V is TRBV29-1 and J is TRBJ2-5; 9 bases agree with TRBD1. Per the germline V gene, CDR1 is SQVTM and CDR2 is ANQGSEA. The ends lost 6 bases at V and 5 bases at J; junction bases unmatched: 10. CDR3 length equals 14 residues. The CDR3 sequence: CSVTATGGGETQYF. The CDR3 coding sequence is TGCAGCGTCACCGCTACAGGGGGCGGCGAGACCCAGTACTTC.

This clonotype was seen just once. A much larger clone lies a single base off, so this may be a read error. The chain joins TRBV7-3 to TRBJ2-1, with TRBD2 as a possible D gene (5 bases). Germline lookup yields CDR1 SGHTA and CDR2 FQGTGA. This CDR3 is 13 amino acids long. CDR3 loop: CVSSFDRGNEQFF. The CDR3, as DNA: TGTGTCAGCAGCTTCGACCGAGGGAATGAGCAGTTCTTC.

The chain recombines TRBV7-2 with TRBJ2-1, with D unresolved. V was trimmed by 1 base and J by 9 bases, leaving 7 bases between them. Germline CDR1 SGHTA, CDR2 FQGNSA. The CDR3 is 12 amino acids. The CDR3, as DNA: TGTGCCAGCAGCTTAGGTGTCGGTGAGCAGTTCTTC. Translating gives CASSLGVGEQFF. The entire variable domain, with the rest obtained from reference TRBV7-2 and TRBJ2-1, is as follows: GAGVSQSPSNKVTEKGKDVELRCDPISGHTALYWYRQSLGQGLEFLIYFQGNSAPDKSGLPSDRFSAERTGGSVSTLTIQRTQQEDSAVYLCASSLGVGEQFFGPGTRLTVL.

This clonotype was counted a few times. The chain employs TRBV28 and TRBJ2-3; TRBD2 aligns across 8 bases. Per germline, CDR1 MDHEN and CDR2 SYDVKM. The CDR3 runs to 14 residues. V was pared by 3 bases and J by 8 bases, with 7 bases of the junction left unmatched. The CDR3 DNA is TGTGCCAGCAGTTTCATAGCGGGGAGTAGTACGCAGTATTTT. Translated: CASSFIAGSSTQYF.

This clonotype was observed many times. The V and J genes are TRBV7-6 and TRBJ2-3; 7 positions match TRBD2. Germline V CDR1 and CDR2: SGHVS, FNYEAQ. This CDR3 is built from 16 residues. Losses at the gene ends were 0 bases for V and 1 base for J; bases not matched to a gene: 4. The CDR3, as DNA: TGTGCCAGCAGCTTAGCGGTCACTAGCGGCACAGATACGCAGTATTTT. Residues: CASSLAVTSGTDTQYF.

The V and J genes are TRBV6-2 or TRBV6-3 and TRBJ2-2, with a possible D match to TRBD2 (6 bases). The V gene lost 0 bases and the J gene lost 1 base, with 15 bases spanning the gap. Germline V lookup: CDR1 MNHEY, CDR2 SVGEGT. This CDR3 is built from 18 residues. CDR3 sequence (DNA): TGTGCCAGCAGTTACTCAAAGGGGCTAGCGTTGAACACCGGGGAGCTGTTTTTT. Protein: CASSYSKGLALNTGELFF.

The sample holds a few counts of this clonotype. V and J are TRBV6-5 and TRBJ1-1; D may be TRBD1 (5 bases). Germline CDR1 is MNHEY and CDR2 is SVGAGI. Trimming took 5 bases from V and 9 from J, leaving 10 bases between them. The CDR3 is made up of 11 amino acids. In nucleotides, the CDR3 is TGTGCCAGCAGTCCCGGGGGAAAAGCTTTCTTT. Translating gives CASSPGGKAFF.

This clonotype has a count of ten or more. The chain uses TRBV4-3 and TRBJ2-7; D gene uncertain. Per the germline V gene, CDR1 is LGHNA and CDR2 is YSLEER. The CDR3 consists of 15 residues. Trimming removed 4 bases at V and 3 bases at J, with 16 bases between. The CDR3 here is CASSREIVGFYEQYF. Here the CDR3 DNA reads TGCGCCAGCAGCCGCGAGATAGTGGGATTCTACGAGCAGTACTTC.

V and J are TRBV20-1 and TRBJ1-5, with D tentatively TRBD1 (5 bases). The V end was cut by 1 base, the J end by 2 bases, with 18 bases between. The CDR3 is 17 residues long. CDR1 DFQATT and CDR2 SNEGSKA come from the germline V gene (reference sequence). CDR3 amino acids: CSARVPAGRKGNQPQHF. DNA for the CDR3: TGCAGTGCTAGAGTCCCGGCAGGGAGGAAGGGCAATCAGCCCCAGCATTTT.

This clonotype appeared many times. V and J are TRBV18 and TRBJ1-1, with a tentative D call TRBD1 (5 bases). Trimming took off 3 bases at V and 0 bases at J, with 11 bases between the two ends. Germline values: CDR1 KGHSH, CDR2 LQKENI. This CDR3 contains 15 residues. DNA of the CDR3: TGTGCCAGCTCACCGAAGGGGAACATGAACACTGAAGCTTTCTTT. Its translation: CASSPKGNMNTEAFF.

Of note for this clonotype: A much larger clonotype is one base distant, so this may be a read error. This chain uses TRBV20-1 with TRBJ2-3; D perhaps matches TRBD2 (5 bases). This CDR3 has 11 amino acids. Looked up from germline, CDR1 is DFQATT and CDR2 is SNEGSKA (reference sequence). Trimming took 6 bases from V and 10 from J, leaving 14 bases between them. The CDR3 bases are TGCAGTGCCTCCAGAGGGCCCGCGCAGTATTTT. It codes for CSASRGPAQYF.

This clonotype was observed at least ten times. This chain uses TRBV12-3 or TRBV12-4 with TRBJ2-2; D may correspond to TRBD1 or TRBD2 (5 bases each). V was pared by 5 bases and J by 5 bases, with 18 bases between. The CDR3 extends over 16 amino acids. The CDR3 DNA sequence: TGTGCCAGCAGTCAACTTTGGGGGAGTGGTACCGGGGAGCTGTTTTTT. The encoded protein is CASSQLWGSGTGELFF.

This clonotype was counted a few times. V is TRBV20-1 and J is TRBJ1-6, with TRBD1 matching 12 bases. The CDR3 spans 15 residues. Germline trimming cut 5 bases from V and 7 bases from J; bases unmatched to any gene: 6. Germline CDR1 DFQATT, CDR2 SNEGSKA (reference sequence). CDR3 region: CSAREGTGGNSPLHF. CDR3 coding DNA: TGCAGTGCTCGGGAGGGGACAGGGGGCAATTCACCCCTCCACTTT.

In this sample, this clonotype turned up many times. The J gene is TRBJ2-2, the V gene TRBV11-1; D not resolved. Germline lookup yields CDR1 SGHAT and CDR2 FQDESV (reference sequence). The CDR3 contains 15 residues. Trimming took off 6 bases at V and 4 bases at J, with 15 bases between the two ends. The CDR3 reads CASSPEPEATGELFF. The CDR3 DNA reads as TGTGCCAGCAGTCCAGAGCCAGAGGCCACCGGGGAGCTGTTTTTT.

J is TRBJ2-3 and V is TRBV12-3 or TRBV12-4; TRBD2 matches at 11 bases. This CDR3 is built from 18 residues. J was trimmed by 9 bases and V by 0 bases; bases with no gene match: 14. CDR3 coding DNA: TGTGCCAGCAGTTTAGCGTGGGAACTAGCGGGGGAAGGACAGACGCAGTATTTT. Its protein product is CASSLAWELAGEGQTQYF.